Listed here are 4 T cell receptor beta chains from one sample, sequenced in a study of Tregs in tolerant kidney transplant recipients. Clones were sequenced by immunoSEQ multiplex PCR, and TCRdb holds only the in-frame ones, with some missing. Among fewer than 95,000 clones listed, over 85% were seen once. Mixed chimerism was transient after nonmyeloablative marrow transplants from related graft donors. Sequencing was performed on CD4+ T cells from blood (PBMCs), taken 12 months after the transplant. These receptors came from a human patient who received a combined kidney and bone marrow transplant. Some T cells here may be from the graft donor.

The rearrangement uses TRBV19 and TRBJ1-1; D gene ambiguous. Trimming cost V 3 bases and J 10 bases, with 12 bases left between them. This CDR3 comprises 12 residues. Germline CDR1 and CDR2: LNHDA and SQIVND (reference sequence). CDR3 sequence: CASSIRAGPAFF. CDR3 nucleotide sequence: TGTGCCAGTAGTATTAGGGCGGGTCCAGCTTTCTTT.

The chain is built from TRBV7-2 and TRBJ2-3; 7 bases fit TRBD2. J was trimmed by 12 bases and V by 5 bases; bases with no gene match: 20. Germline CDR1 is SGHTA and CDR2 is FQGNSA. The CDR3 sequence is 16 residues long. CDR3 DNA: TGTGCCAGCAGCCCAAGCGGGAACGTCCGAGGGGAGGGTCAGTATTTT. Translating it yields CASSPSGNVRGEGQYF.

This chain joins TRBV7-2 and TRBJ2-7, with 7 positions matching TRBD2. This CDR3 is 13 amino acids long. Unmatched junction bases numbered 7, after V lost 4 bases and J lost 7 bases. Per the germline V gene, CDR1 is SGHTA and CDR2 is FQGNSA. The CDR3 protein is CASSSLGGGEQYF. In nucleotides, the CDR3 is TGTGCCAGCAGCTCCCTCGGGGGAGGGGAGCAGTACTTC.

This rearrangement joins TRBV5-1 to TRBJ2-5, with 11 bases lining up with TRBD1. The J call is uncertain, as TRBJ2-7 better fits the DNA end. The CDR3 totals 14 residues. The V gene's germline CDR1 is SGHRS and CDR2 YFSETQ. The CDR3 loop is CASSSGQGGDEQYF. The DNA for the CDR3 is TGCGCCAGCAGCTCGGGACAGGGGGGAGACGAGCAGTACTTC.